One sample yielded the 15 T cell receptor beta chains listed below, sequenced in a study of PD-1 blockade in classical Hodgkin lymphoma. Assay used: immunoSEQ multiplex PCR; TCRdb lists only in-frame clones, some missing. The data contain 20,000 or so clones, around 82% of them singletons. As to time point: cycle 4 day 1 (C4D1), after 5 to 7 weeks of nivolumab. There was relapse after autologous stem cell transplantation in every patient, and there was variation in brentuximab vedotin exposure. Material: peripheral blood mononuclear cells (PBMCs), obtained before the fourth cycle of nivolumab. These receptors all come from a human donor with classical Hodgkin lymphoma.

This clone occurred a few times. The gene calls are TRBV18 and TRBJ1-1, with TRBD1 matching 7 bases. V lost 2 bases, J lost 11 bases, and 8 bases stayed unmatched. Germline V gene sequence: CDR1 KGHSH, CDR2 LQKENI. CDR3 length equals 13 residues. CDR3 sequence reads: CASSPGAGGVAFF. CDR3 nucleotides: TGTGCCAGCTCACCAGGGGCAGGGGGAGTTGCTTTCTTT.

This clone was counted a single time. This chain links TRBV27 with TRBJ1-5; D unresolved. The CDR3 totals 13 residues. The V end was cut by 5 bases, the J end by 3 bases, with 8 bases between. CDR1 and CDR2 (germline): MNHEY, SMNVEV (reference sequence). The CDR3 region is CASSPRTNQPQHF. CDR3 coding DNA: TGTGCCAGCAGTCCCCGGACCAATCAGCCCCAGCATTTT.

This chain links TRBV11-2 with TRBJ2-2; D is unresolved. This CDR3 has 14 amino acids. Germline V CDR1 and CDR2: SGHAT, FQNNGV. V lost 2 bases, J lost 4 bases, and 8 bases lay in between. CDR3 DNA: TGTGCCAGCAGCTTATCCAGGAGCACCGGGGAGCTGTTTTTT. Its translation: CASSLSRSTGELFF. Together with reference TRBV11-2 and TRBJ2-2, the CDR3 gives the full variable domain: EAGVAQSPRYKIIEKRQSVAFWCNPISGHATLYWYQQILGQGPKLLIQFQNNGVVDDSQLPKDRFSAERLKGVDSTLKIQPAKLEDSAVYLCASSLSRSTGELFFGEGSRLTVL.

The J gene is TRBJ1-4, the V gene TRBV7-8; 8 bases map to TRBD1. The V gene end was trimmed by 5 bases and the J gene end by 8 bases; junction bases not matched to a gene: 19. The CDR3 contains 18 residues. Germline CDR1 and CDR2: SGHVS and FQNEAQ. CDR3 in DNA: TGTGCCAGCAGCGAGTGGCAGGGGGCTGTGGTAATTCGGGAAAAACTGTTTTTT. Protein product: CASSEWQGAVVIREKLFF.

V usage is TRBV19 and J usage is TRBJ1-2; D gene unclear. The CDR3 sequence is 11 residues long. V dropped 3 bases and J dropped 8 bases, with 7 bases sitting between them. The germline gives CDR1 LNHDA, CDR2 SQIVND (reference sequence). The CDR3 loop reads CASSIDRGYTF. CDR3 DNA sequence: TGTGCCAGTAGTATCGACCGCGGCTACACCTTC.

The rearrangement uses TRBV11-2 and TRBJ1-1, with 7 bases matching TRBD1. This CDR3 comprises 15 residues. V shed 6 bases and J 4 bases; nucleotides not matched to a gene: 11. Germline CDR1 and CDR2: SGHAT and FQNNGV. In DNA form, the CDR3 reads TGTGCCAGCAGTTTACTTACAGGGGTTGCCACTGAAGCTTTCTTT. Protein product: CASSLLTGVATEAFF.

V usage is TRBV5-1 and J usage is TRBJ2-3; 14 bases agree with TRBD2. From germline, CDR1 is SGHRS and CDR2 YFSETQ. The CDR3 totals 16 residues. V was pared by 4 bases and J by 5 bases, with 6 bases of the junction left unmatched. The CDR3 is CASSTGLAGGRDTQYF. The CDR3 DNA reads TGCGCCAGCAGCACAGGACTAGCGGGGGGCCGAGATACGCAGTATTTT.

The chain couples TRBV27 to TRBJ1-2; D unresolved. The ends were cut back, 6 bases at V and 2 bases at J, with 10 bases in the middle. Germline-derived CDR1 and CDR2 are MNHEY and SMNVEV (reference sequence). The CDR3 runs 13 residues. The CDR3: CASSGFGNYGYTF. CDR3 bases: TGTGCCAGCAGCGGGTTCGGGAACTATGGCTACACCTTC.

V is TRBV6-5 and J is TRBJ2-1; unclear D gene. From germline, CDR1 is MNHEY and CDR2 SVGAGI. Trimming took 6 bases from V and 0 from J, leaving 12 bases between them. There are 15 residues in the CDR3. The CDR3 sequence is CASRPDASSYNEQFF. Here the CDR3 DNA reads TGTGCCAGCAGGCCCGACGCTAGCTCCTACAATGAGCAGTTCTTC.

The chain employs TRBV4-3 and TRBJ2-3, with D possibly matching TRBD2 (6 bases). The CDR3 consists of 16 residues. V lost 3 bases and J 4 bases, leaving 17 bases between the germline ends. Looked up from germline, CDR1 is LGHNA and CDR2 is YSLEER. CDR3 residues: CASSQRGLVRADTQYF. CDR3 in DNA: TGCGCCAGCAGCCAGCGGGGTCTCGTTAGAGCAGATACGCAGTATTTT.

V is TRBV30 and J is TRBJ2-5, with D perhaps matching TRBD1 (5 bases). Germline values: CDR1 GTSNPN, CDR2 SVGIG (reference sequence). The V and J ends lost 0 bases and 5 bases respectively, with 19 bases between them. The CDR3 is 16 amino acids. CDR3 sequence reads: CAWSVKGWGNQETQYF. DNA for the CDR3: TGTGCCTGGAGTGTAAAGGGGTGGGGTAATCAGGAGACCCAGTACTTC.

The chain is built from TRBV9 and TRBJ2-2; D uncertain. The CDR3 totals 12 residues. V was shortened by 6 bases and J by 3 bases, with 6 bases between the two germline ends. Germline CDR1 and CDR2: SGDLS and YYNGEE. CDR3 bases: TGTGCCAGCAATGTAGACACCGGGGAGCTGTTTTTT. Translated, it gives CASNVDTGELFF.

The chain is built from TRBV19 and TRBJ2-5, with D possibly TRBD1 on 5 matching bases. The germline V gene encodes CDR1 LNHDA and CDR2 SQIVND (reference sequence). The CDR3 length is 17 residues. The germline V and J ends were trimmed by 2 bases and 2 bases, with 18 bases remaining between them. As DNA, the CDR3 is TGTGCCAGTAGTATAAGGGGAATCGGATGGCAACAAGAGACCCAGTACTTC. This codes for CASSIRGIGWQQETQYF.

The chain links TRBV5-5 to TRBJ2-7, with a weak D call TRBD1 (5 bases). V lost 1 base, J lost 3 bases, and 11 bases lay in between. CDR3 size: 14 residues. Germline-derived CDR1 and CDR2 are SGHKS and YYEKEE (reference sequence). CDR3 region: CASSLYPQGYEQYV. The CDR3 coding sequence is TGTGCCAGCAGCTTGTATCCCCAGGGCTACGAGCAGTACGTC.

V and J are TRBV7-8 and TRBJ1-2; 8 bases map to TRBD1. This CDR3 is 15 amino acids long. Trimming removed 2 bases from V and 4 bases from J; junction bases left unmatched: 6. CDR1 is SGHVS and CDR2 is FQNEAQ in the germline V gene. CDR3 nucleotide sequence: TGTGCCAGCAGCTTAACGGACAGGGCTGGCTATGGCTACACCTTC. Translated, it gives CASSLTDRAGYGYTF.